Each of the 24 T cell receptor beta chains below was sequenced from the same sample in a study of blood T cells in healthy people across ages. Together with a sample-barcoded 5' primer, a J-beta primer mix was included in a second PCR lasting about 7 to 11 cycles. TCRdb processed the 5' RACE reads anew with MiXCR; each CDR3 protein has one entry. The sample has roughly 2 million distinct CDR3 sequences, around half seen once; the top ten hold approximately 2.1%. Sequencing was performed on blood. Receptor source: a woman between 40 and 55 years old in good health.

V usage is TRBV9 and J usage is TRBJ2-3, with D maybe TRBD1 (6 bases). Germline V gene lookup returns CDR1 SGDLS and CDR2 YYNGEE. The CDR3 contains 14 residues. Trimming removed 2 bases at V and 5 bases at J, with 12 bases between. The chain's CDR3 is CASSVQGTGDTQYF. CDR3 in DNA: TGTGCCAGCAGCGTCCAGGGGACCGGAGATACGCAGTATTTT.

This chain links TRBV2 with TRBJ2-5; D is unresolved. Trimming cost V 6 bases and J 2 bases, with 16 bases left between them. The CDR3 contains 15 residues. Germline loops: CDR1 SNHLY, CDR2 FYNNEI. The CDR3 DNA is TGTGCCAGCAGCGAGCACAACACTCCTCAAGAGACCCAGTACTTC. It encodes CASSEHNTPQETQYF.

This clonotype was counted between two and nine times. V and J are TRBV7-9 and TRBJ1-2, with a weak D call TRBD1 (5 bases). Germline CDR1 and CDR2: SEHNR and FQNEAQ (reference sequence). Trimming shortened V by 2 bases and J by 5 bases, and 21 bases separated the two germline ends. CDR3 size: 17 residues. The CDR3 DNA reads TGTGCCAGCAGCTTACATGTAGGGGCAGGGCCCAGATATGGCTACACCTTC. This encodes CASSLHVGAGPRYGYTF.

Points on this clonotype: A junction boundary mismatches the germline segment, possibly from a read error. V is TRBV12-3 or TRBV12-4 and J is TRBJ2-1, with D uncertain. With the DNA end fitting TRBJ2-7 better, the J assignment may be wrong. The CDR3 has 12 residues. CDR3 bases: TGTGCCGGCAGTCCTTTCGTCAACGAGCAGTACTTC. Residues: CAGSPFVNEQYF.

The rearrangement links TRBV6-6 to TRBJ2-1; 8 bases are a match to TRBD1. Germline V gene data show CDR1 as MNHNY and CDR2 as SVGAGI (reference sequence). The CDR3 has 15 amino acids. Trimming at V came to 2 bases and at J to 5 bases, leaving 5 bases not matched to a gene. DNA of the CDR3: TGTGCCAGCAGTTACACCGCGACAGGGGACAATGAGCAGTTCTTC. Translating it yields CASSYTATGDNEQFF.

On this clonotype itself: Relative to the germline gene, one junction end is altered; a read error may explain this. V gene TRBV7-9 combines with J gene TRBJ1-2, with TRBD1 as a possible D gene (6 bases). The CDR3 consists of 15 residues. CDR1 is SEHNR, CDR2 FQNEAQ, per germline (reference sequence). CDR3 DNA sequence: TGTACCAGCAGCTCCAGGGGTACCCGAGACTATGGCTACACCTTC. Amino acids: CTSSSRGTRDYGYTF.

A word on this clonotype: A much larger clone is a single base away; this may be a read error. The chain employs TRBV29-1 and TRBJ1-5; maybe TRBD1 (6 bases). V was pared by 4 bases and J by 3 bases, with 13 bases between. The CDR3 runs 14 residues. Germline V gives CDR1 SQVTM, CDR2 ANQGSEA. The CDR3 DNA reads as TGCAGCGTTGCAGGGGAAACCGACAATCAGCCCCAGCATTTT. Its translation: CSVAGETDNQPQHF. Supplemented by reference TRBV29-1 and TRBJ1-5, the full variable domain reads SAVISQKPSRDICQRGTSLTIQCQVDSQVTMMFWYRQQPGQSLTLIATANQGSEATYESGFVIDKFPISRPNLTFSTLTVSNMSPEDSSIYLCSVAGETDNQPQHFGDGTRLSIL.

The CDR3, as DNA: TGCGCCAGCAGCCAACAGGGAGAAGAGACCCAGTACTTC. It is translated as CASSQQGEETQYF. The chain is built from TRBV5-1 and TRBJ2-7; possibly TRBD1 for D (6 bases). The J call may be in error: the DNA end matches TRBJ2-5 better. CDR1 and CDR2 from the germline V gene are SGHRS and YFSETQ. CDR3 length: 13 amino acids.

The chain carries TRBV12-3 or TRBV12-4 and TRBJ2-1, with 14 nucleotides matching TRBD2. The V segment lost 5 bases and the J segment 11 bases; nucleotides outside the gene matches: 5. This CDR3 has 14 amino acids. The CDR3 nucleotides are TGTGCCAGCAGTCTCGGACTAGCGGGGGGTAAGCAGTTCTTC. Translated, it gives CASSLGLAGGKQFF.

A single count supports this clonotype. CDR3 region: CASSLHTGTVNQPQHF. In nucleotides, the CDR3 is TGTGCCAGCAGTTTACACACCGGGACAGTAAATCAGCCCCAGCATTTT. V usage is TRBV28 and J usage is TRBJ1-5, with TRBD1 matching 7 bases. The ends lost 2 bases at V and 4 bases at J; junction bases unmatched: 8. This CDR3 has 16 amino acids. The germline gives CDR1 MDHEN, CDR2 SYDVKM.

The genes are TRBV4-1 and TRBJ2-1; 10 bases map to TRBD2. V shed 4 bases, J shed 9 bases, and the junction held 3 bases outside the gene matches. This CDR3 is 13 amino acids long. Germline CDR1 MGHRA, CDR2 YSYEKL. The CDR3 loop is CASSLAGGAEQFF. The CDR3 DNA is TGCGCCAGCAGCCTAGCGGGGGGAGCTGAGCAGTTCTTC.

This chain connects TRBV24-1 to TRBJ1-5; D is perhaps TRBD1 (5 bases). Trimming removed 4 bases at V and 2 bases at J, with 5 bases between. CDR3 length: 13 residues. CDR1 is KGHDR and CDR2 is SFDVKD in the germline V gene. CDR3 DNA sequence: TGTGCCACCAGTGAAGGGGGCAATCAGCCCCAGCATTTT. Its translation is CATSEGGNQPQHF.

Only a few counts were recorded for this clonotype. The gene calls are TRBV4-3 and TRBJ2-7; D not certain. Trimming left V 0 bases short and J 1 base short, with 10 bases between. Germline loops: CDR1 LGHNA, CDR2 YSLEER. The CDR3 length is 15 residues. For the CDR3, the DNA is TGCGCCAGCAGCCAAGATTCGGATCCTTCCTACGAGCAGTACTTC. This codes for CASSQDSDPSYEQYF.

V gene TRBV6-4 combines with J gene TRBJ1-2, with TRBD1 identical over 8 bases. V lost 2 bases to trimming and J lost 3 bases; unmatched junction nucleotides: 5. The germline V gene encodes CDR1 MRHNA and CDR2 SNTAGT. The CDR3 covers 15 residues. The CDR3 sequence is CASSDRGQGDYGYTF. CDR3 sequence (DNA): TGTGCCAGCAGTGACCGTGGACAGGGTGACTATGGCTACACCTTC.

This clonotype was observed a handful of times. Germline is not matched at one junction end, which may reflect a read error. This rearrangement joins TRBV12-3 or TRBV12-4 to TRBJ1-1, with 11 bases identical to TRBD1. There are 15 residues in the CDR3. The CDR3 bases are TGTGCCAGCGGTTTGGGGACAGGGGGGAACACTGAAGCTTTCTTT. Translation: CASGLGTGGNTEAFF.

This clonotype was counted between two and nine times. The V and J genes are TRBV20-1 and TRBJ1-6, with 12 positions matching TRBD1. The CDR3 sequence is 14 residues long. V shed 5 bases, J shed 7 bases, and the junction held 3 bases outside the gene matches. In germline, CDR1 is DFQATT, CDR2 SNEGSKA (reference sequence). The CDR3 sequence is CSAWGTGGNSPLHF. In nucleotides, the CDR3 is TGCAGTGCTTGGGGGACAGGGGGCAATTCACCCCTCCACTTT.

In this sample, this clonotype turned up a few times. The chain joins TRBV12-3 or TRBV12-4 to TRBJ2-4; 8 nucleotides line up with TRBD1. The CDR3 has 16 residues. The V segment lost 5 bases and the J segment 4 bases; nucleotides outside the gene matches: 10. CDR3 protein: CASSPSGQGTKNIQYF. The CDR3 coding sequence is TGTGCCAGCAGTCCTAGTGGACAGGGTACTAAAAACATTCAGTACTTC.

V and J are TRBV5-1 and TRBJ2-7; 10 bases line up with TRBD2. CDR1 is SGHRS, CDR2 YFSETQ, per germline. This CDR3 is built from 16 residues. The J segment lost 6 bases and the V segment lost 4 bases, leaving 13 bases of the junction unmatched. This CDR3 reads CASSLSASGGLSEQYF. CDR3 bases: TGCGCCAGCAGCCTGTCGGCTAGCGGGGGCCTCAGCGAGCAGTACTTC.

The V call is TRBV9, the J call TRBJ2-5; 9 bases fit TRBD2. The CDR3 length is 15 residues. After removal of 3 bases from V and 3 bases from J, the junction contained 6 bases not matched to a gene. Germline loops: CDR1 SGDLS, CDR2 YYNGEE. In nucleotides, the CDR3 is TGTGCCAGCAGCGGTTCCGGGACTAGCAAAGAGACCCAGTACTTC. Protein sequence: CASSGSGTSKETQYF.

This clonotype occurred a few times. The genes are TRBV15 and TRBJ2-6; D ambiguous. V shed 5 bases and J shed 0 bases, with 5 bases lying between them. Germline CDR1 LNHNV, CDR2 YYDKDF (reference sequence). The CDR3 is 14 amino acids. The CDR3 sequence: CATSSISGANVLTF. The DNA for the CDR3 is TGTGCCACCAGCTCCATCTCTGGGGCCAACGTCCTGACTTTC.

The chain links TRBV6-2 or TRBV6-3 to TRBJ2-1; 7 bases align to TRBD1. V lost 10 bases and J lost 4; bases outside the gene matches: 4. The germline gives CDR1 MNHEY, CDR2 SVGEGT. The CDR3 loop spans 12 amino acids. The CDR3 reads CATNRGYNEQFF. In DNA, the CDR3 is TGTGCCACGAACAGGGGATACAATGAGCAGTTCTTC.

The chain couples TRBV4-3 to TRBJ2-2; D remains ambiguous. CDR1 is LGHNA and CDR2 is YSLEER in the germline V gene. V lost 1 base to trimming and J lost 6 bases, with 9 bases between them. The CDR3 has 14 amino acids. The CDR3 DNA reads TGCGCCAGCAGCCAAGCAACGGCCCCCGGGGAGCTGTTTTTT. Translation gives CASSQATAPGELFF.

The rearrangement links TRBV6-2 or TRBV6-3 to TRBJ2-5, with TRBD2 identical over 10 bases. Germline assignment: CDR1 MNHEY and CDR2 SVGEGT. The length of the CDR3 is 17 residues. The trim removed 0 bases at V and 4 bases at J, leaving 8 bases unmatched. Written as DNA, the CDR3 is TGTGCCAGCAGTTACTCACCGGGACTAGCGCCCCGAGAGACCCAGTACTTC. This sequence encodes CASSYSPGLAPRETQYF.

The chain is built from TRBV11-3 and TRBJ2-1; no definite D call. Gene TRBJ2-7 matches the end of the DNA better, so the J call may be wrong. The CDR3 runs 11 residues. In germline, CDR1 is SGHNT, CDR2 YENEEA. As DNA, the CDR3 is TGTGCCAGCAGCTTACCCCTTGAGCAGTACTTC. Residues: CASSLPLEQYF.